This T cell receptor beta chain was obtained from a study of blood T cell repertoires in COVID-19. Study-wide context: Researchers got acute and convalescent COVID-19 samples from the United States, Italy and Spain.

This clone was observed a handful of times. Sequencing was performed with immunoSEQ multiplex PCR; in TCRdb, only in-frame clones are kept and a portion is missing. The table includes about 190,000 clones, around 82% detected once. Adults between roughly 18 and 100 years of age took part from more than 20 US areas. V was clipped by 0 bases and J by 5 bases, with 14 bases between them. Germline V gene data show CDR1 as MGHRA and CDR2 as YSYEKL. The CDR3 has 16 amino acids. Sequencing was performed on PBMCs or T cells enriched from blood (not recorded which). The V call is TRBV4-1, the J call TRBJ1-5, with D unresolved. The receptor's source is a woman aged 45-65 years with acute COVID-19. CDR3 nucleotide sequence: TGCGCCAGCAGCCAAGAAAGGCCTCGGCGGGATCAGCCCCAGCATTTT. Translation: CASSQERPRRDQPQHF.